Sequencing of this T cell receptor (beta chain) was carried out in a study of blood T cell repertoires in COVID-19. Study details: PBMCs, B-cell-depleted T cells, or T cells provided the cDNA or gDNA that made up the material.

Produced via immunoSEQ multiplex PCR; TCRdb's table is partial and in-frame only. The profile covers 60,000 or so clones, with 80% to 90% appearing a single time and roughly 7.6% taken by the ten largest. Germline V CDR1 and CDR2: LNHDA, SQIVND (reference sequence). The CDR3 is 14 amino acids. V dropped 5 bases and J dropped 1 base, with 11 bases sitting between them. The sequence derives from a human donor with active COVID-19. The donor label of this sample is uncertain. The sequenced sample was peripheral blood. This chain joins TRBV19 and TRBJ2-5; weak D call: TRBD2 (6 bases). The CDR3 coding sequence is TGTGCCAGTAGTCCACTTAGCGGCCAAGAGACCCAGTACTTC. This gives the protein CASSPLSGQETQYF.